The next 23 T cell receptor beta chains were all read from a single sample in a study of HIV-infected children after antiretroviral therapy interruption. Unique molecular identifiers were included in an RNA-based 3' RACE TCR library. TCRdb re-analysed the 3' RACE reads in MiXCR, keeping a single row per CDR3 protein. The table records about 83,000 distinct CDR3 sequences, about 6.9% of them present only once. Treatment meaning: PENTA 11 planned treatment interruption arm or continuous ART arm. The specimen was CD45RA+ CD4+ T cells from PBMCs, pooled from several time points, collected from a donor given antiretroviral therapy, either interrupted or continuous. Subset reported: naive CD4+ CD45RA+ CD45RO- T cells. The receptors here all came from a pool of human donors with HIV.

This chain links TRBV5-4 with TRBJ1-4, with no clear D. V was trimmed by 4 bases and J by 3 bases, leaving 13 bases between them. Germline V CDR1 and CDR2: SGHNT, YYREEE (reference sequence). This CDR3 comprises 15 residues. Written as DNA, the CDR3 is TGTGCCAGCAGCCGCACCGGGAGCTCTAATGAAAAACTGTTTTTT. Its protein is CASSRTGSSNEKLFF.

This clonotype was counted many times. The CDR3 sequence is CASSRDRSTDTQYF. CDR3 DNA: TGTGCCAGCAGCCGGGACAGAAGCACAGATACGCAGTATTTT. V usage is TRBV7-2 and J usage is TRBJ2-3, with 7 bases matching TRBD1. Trimming removed 5 bases from V and 0 bases from J; junction bases left unmatched: 2. Germline V gives CDR1 SGHTA, CDR2 FQGNSA. The CDR3 totals 14 residues. The whole variable domain, remainder taken from reference TRBV7-2 and TRBJ2-3, is GAGVSQSPSNKVTEKGKDVELRCDPISGHTALYWYRQSLGQGLEFLIYFQGNSAPDKSGLPSDRFSAERTGGSVSTLTIQRTQQEDSAVYLCASSRDRSTDTQYFGPGTRLTVL.

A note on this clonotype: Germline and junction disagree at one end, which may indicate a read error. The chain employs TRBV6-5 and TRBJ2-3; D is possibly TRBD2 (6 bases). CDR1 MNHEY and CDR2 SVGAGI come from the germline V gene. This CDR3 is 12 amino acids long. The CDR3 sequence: CASRRENGLPAF. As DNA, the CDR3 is TGTGCCAGCAGGAGAGAGAACGGACTACCCGCCTTT.

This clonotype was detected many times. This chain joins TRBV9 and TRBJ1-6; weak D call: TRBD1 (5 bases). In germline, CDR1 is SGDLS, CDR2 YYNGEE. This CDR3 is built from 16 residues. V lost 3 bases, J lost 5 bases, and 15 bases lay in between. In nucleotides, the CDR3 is TGTGCCAGCAGCGCCAGACCGGGGCATGATAATTCACCCCTCCACTTT. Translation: CASSARPGHDNSPLHF.

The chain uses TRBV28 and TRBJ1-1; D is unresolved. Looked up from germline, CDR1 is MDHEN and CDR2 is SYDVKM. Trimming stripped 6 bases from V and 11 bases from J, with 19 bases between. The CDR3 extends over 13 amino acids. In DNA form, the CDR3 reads TGTGCCAGCAGCTTCGGTTCTGGACTAGGGGCTTTCTTT. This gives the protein CASSFGSGLGAFF.

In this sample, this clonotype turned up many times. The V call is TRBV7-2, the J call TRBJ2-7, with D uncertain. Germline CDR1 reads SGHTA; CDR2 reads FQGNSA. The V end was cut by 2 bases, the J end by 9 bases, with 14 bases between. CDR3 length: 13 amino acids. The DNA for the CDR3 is TGTGCCAGCAGCTTAAAGTTAAGTAAAGGGCAGTACTTC. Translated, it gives CASSLKLSKGQYF.

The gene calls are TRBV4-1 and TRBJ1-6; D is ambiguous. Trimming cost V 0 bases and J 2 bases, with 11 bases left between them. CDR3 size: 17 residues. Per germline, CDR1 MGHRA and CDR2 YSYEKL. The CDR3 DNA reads TGCGCCAGCAGCCAAGATCGAGGAGCAGCCTATAATTCACCCCTCCACTTT. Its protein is CASSQDRGAAYNSPLHF.

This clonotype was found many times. The CDR3 DNA follows: TGTGCCAGCAGTCCACTCTACGGGGGGGAAGAGACCCAGTACTTC. Encoded protein: CASSPLYGGEETQYF. This chain joins TRBV6-6 and TRBJ2-5; 8 bases are shared with TRBD2. Germline-derived CDR1 and CDR2 are MNHNY and SVGAGI (reference sequence). After removal of 5 bases from V and 3 bases from J, the junction contained 8 bases not matched to a gene. The CDR3 spans 15 residues.

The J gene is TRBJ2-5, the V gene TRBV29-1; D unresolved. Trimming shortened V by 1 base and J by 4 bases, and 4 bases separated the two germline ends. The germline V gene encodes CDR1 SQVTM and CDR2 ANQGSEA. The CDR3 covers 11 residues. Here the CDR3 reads CSVEVRETQYF. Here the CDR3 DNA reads TGCAGCGTTGAAGTACGAGAGACCCAGTACTTC. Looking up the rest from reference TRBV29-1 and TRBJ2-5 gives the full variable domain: SAVISQKPSRDICQRGTSLTIQCQVDSQVTMMFWYRQQPGQSLTLIATANQGSEATYESGFVIDKFPISRPNLTFSTLTVSNMSPEDSSIYLCSVEVRETQYFGPGTRLLVL.

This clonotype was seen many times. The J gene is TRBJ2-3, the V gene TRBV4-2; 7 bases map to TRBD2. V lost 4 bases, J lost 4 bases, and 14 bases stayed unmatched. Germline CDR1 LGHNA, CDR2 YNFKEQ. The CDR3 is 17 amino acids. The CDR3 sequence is CASSPIALADSSDTQYF. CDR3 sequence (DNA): TGTGCCAGCAGCCCGATAGCCCTAGCGGATAGTTCAGATACGCAGTATTTT.

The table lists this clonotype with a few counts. CDR3 coding DNA: TGTGCCAGCAGTGAATCCGGGGGCGAGAGGGGTCCCCAAGAGACCCAGTACTTC. It specifies CASSESGGERGPQETQYF. The chain is built from TRBV2 and TRBJ2-5, with D perhaps matching TRBD1 or TRBD2 (6 bases each). V was shortened by 2 bases and J by 1 base, with 20 bases between the two germline ends. CDR1 and CDR2 from the germline V gene are SNHLY and FYNNEI. There are 18 residues in the CDR3.

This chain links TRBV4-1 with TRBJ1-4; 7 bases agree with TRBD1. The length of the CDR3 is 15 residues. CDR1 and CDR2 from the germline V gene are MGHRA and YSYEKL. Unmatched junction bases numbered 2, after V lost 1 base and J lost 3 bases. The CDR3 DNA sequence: TGCGCCAGCAGCCAAGGGGACAGACCTAATGAAAAACTGTTTTTT. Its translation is CASSQGDRPNEKLFF.

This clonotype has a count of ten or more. The CDR3 reads CASSPRLAGRSSYEQYF. The CDR3 DNA reads TGTGCCAGCAGTCCCAGACTAGCGGGAAGGAGCTCCTACGAGCAGTACTTC. The rearrangement uses TRBV12-3 or TRBV12-4 and TRBJ2-7; 11 bases match TRBD2. Unmatched junction bases numbered 9, after V lost 5 bases and J lost 0 bases. This CDR3 contains 17 residues.

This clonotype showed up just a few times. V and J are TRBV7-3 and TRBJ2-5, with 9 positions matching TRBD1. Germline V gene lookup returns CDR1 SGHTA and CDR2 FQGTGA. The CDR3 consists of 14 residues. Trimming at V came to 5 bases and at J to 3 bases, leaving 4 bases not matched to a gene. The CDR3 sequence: CASSLTGGEETQYF. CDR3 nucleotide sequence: TGTGCCAGCAGCCTGACAGGGGGAGAAGAGACCCAGTACTTC.

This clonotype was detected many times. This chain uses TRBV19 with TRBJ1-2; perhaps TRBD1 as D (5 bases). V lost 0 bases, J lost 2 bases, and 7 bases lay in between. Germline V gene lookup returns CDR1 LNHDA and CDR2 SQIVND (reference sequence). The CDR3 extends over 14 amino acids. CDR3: CASSIDAGNYGYTF. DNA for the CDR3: TGTGCCAGTAGTATAGACGCAGGGAACTATGGCTACACCTTC.

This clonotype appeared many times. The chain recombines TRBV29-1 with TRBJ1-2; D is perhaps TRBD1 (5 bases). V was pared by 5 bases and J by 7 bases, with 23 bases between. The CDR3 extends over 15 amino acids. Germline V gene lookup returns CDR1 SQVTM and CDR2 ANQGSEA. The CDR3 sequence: CSVPYAGKSVSGYTF. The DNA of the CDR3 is TGCAGCGTTCCGTACGCAGGGAAAAGTGTTAGTGGCTACACCTTC.

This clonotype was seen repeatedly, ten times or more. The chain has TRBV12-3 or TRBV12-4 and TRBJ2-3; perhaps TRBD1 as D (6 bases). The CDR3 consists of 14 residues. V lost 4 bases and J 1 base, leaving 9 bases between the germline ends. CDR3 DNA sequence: TGTGCCAGCAGTTCCTACAGGGGCACAGATACGCAGTATTTT. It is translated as CASSSYRGTDTQYF.

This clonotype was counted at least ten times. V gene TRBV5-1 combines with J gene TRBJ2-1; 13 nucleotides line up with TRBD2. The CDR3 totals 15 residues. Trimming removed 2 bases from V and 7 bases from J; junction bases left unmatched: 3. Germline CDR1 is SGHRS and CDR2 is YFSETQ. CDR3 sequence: CASSFTSGRANEQFF. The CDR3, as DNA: TGCGCCAGCAGCTTTACTAGCGGGAGGGCTAATGAGCAGTTCTTC.

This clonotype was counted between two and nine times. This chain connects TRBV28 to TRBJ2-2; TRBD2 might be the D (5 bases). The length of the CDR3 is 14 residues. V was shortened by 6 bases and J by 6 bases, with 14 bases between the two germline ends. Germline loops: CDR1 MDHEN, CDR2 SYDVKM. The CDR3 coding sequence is TGTGCCAGCAGGATCGGACGGGGTTCCGGGGAGCTGTTTTTT. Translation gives CASRIGRGSGELFF.

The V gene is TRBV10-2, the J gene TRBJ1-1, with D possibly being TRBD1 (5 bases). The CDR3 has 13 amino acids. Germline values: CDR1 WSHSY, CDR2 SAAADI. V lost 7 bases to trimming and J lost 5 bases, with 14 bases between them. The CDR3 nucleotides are TGCGCCAGCAACTGGGCAGGGCGTACTGAAGCTTTCTTT. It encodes CASNWAGRTEAFF.

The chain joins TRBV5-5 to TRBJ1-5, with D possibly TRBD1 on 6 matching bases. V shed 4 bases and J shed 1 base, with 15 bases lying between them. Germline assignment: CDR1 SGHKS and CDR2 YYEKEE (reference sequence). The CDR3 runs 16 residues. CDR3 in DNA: TGTGCCAGCAGCCCTCTTGGGGGCGGCAGCAATCAGCCCCAGCATTTT. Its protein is CASSPLGGGSNQPQHF.

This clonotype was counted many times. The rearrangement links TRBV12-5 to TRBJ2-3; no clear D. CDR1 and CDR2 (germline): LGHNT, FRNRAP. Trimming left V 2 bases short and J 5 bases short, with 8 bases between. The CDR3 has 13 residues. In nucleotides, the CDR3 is TGTGCTAGTGGTTTGAGAGGTGAAGATACGCAGTATTTT. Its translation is CASGLRGEDTQYF.

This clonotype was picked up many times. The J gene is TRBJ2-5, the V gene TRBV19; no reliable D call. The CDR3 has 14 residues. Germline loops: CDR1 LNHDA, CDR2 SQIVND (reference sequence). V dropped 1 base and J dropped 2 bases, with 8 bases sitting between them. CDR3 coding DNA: TGTGCCAGTAGTATAGTAGGAATTCAAGAGACCCAGTACTTC. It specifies CASSIVGIQETQYF.